This T cell receptor beta chain stems from a study of blood T cell repertoires in COVID-19. Study-wide context: Both acute and convalescent COVID-19 samples were obtained from the United States, Italy and Spain.

The V end lost 1 base, the J end lost 7 bases, and 11 bases lay between the germline ends. This CDR3 has 14 residues. The germline CDR1 and CDR2 sequences are SGHVS and FQNEAQ. Assay: immunoSEQ multiplex PCR; the TCRdb copy retains only in-frame clones and omits some. The sample has about 83,000 clones, 70% to 90% seen once. The chain carries TRBV7-8 and TRBJ2-4, with a weak D call TRBD2 (6 bases). This clonotype was sampled from a woman of 80 years or more in a cohort sampled during active or convalescent COVID-19. Sequenced sample: peripheral blood. This CDR3 reads CASSLELALNIQYF. In DNA, the CDR3 is TGTGCCAGCAGCTTAGAGCTAGCGTTGAACATTCAGTACTTC.